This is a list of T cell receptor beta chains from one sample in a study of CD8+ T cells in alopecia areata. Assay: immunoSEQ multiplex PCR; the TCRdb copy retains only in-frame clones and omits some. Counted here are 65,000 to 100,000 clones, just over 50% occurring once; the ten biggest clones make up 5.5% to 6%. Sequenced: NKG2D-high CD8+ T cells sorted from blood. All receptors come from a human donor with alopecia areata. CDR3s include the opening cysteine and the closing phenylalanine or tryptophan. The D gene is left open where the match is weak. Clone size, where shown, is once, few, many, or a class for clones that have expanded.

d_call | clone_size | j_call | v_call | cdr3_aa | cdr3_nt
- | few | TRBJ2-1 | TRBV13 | CASSSQGAYNEQFF | TGTGCCAGCAGCTCTCAGGGCGCATACAATGAGCAGTTCTTC
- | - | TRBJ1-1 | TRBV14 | CASSLGGAAFF | TGTGCCAGCAGCCTTGGGGGGGCAGCTTTCTTT
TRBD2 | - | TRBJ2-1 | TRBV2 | CASSEKRGSYNEQFF | TGTGCCAGCAGTGAAAAGCGGGGCTCCTACAATGAGCAGTTCTTC
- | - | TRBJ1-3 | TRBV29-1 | CSVGRGGNTIYF | TGCAGCGTTGGAAGGGGAGGAAACACCATATATTTT
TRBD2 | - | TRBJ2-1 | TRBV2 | CASSENAGGGNEQFF | TGTGCCAGCAGTGAAAATGCGGGAGGTGGGAATGAGCAGTTCTTC
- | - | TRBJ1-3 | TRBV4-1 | CASSLEFGGNTIYF | TGCGCCAGCAGCCTAGAGTTCGGGGGAAACACCATATATTTT
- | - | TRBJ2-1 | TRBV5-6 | CASSLEQLYNEQFF | TGTGCCAGCAGCTTGGAACAGCTGTACAATGAGCAGTTCTTC
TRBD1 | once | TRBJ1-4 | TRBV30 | CAWSKQPGTGNEKLFF | TGTGCCTGGAGTAAACAACCCGGGACAGGGAATGAAAAACTGTTTTTT
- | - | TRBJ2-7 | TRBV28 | CASSLQGLAEQYF | TGTGCCAGCAGTTTACAGGGGTTGGCCGAGCAGTACTTC
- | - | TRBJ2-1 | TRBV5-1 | CASSPFTGPTYNEQFF | TGCGCCAGCAGCCCCTTTACGGGACCTACCTACAATGAGCAGTTCTTC
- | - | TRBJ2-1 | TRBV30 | CAWSVRAELNEQFF | TGTGCCTGGAGTGTCCGGGCGGAGCTCAATGAGCAGTTCTTC
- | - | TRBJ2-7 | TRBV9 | CASSERTDSYEQYF | TGTGCCAGCAGCGAAAGGACAGACTCCTACGAGCAGTACTTC
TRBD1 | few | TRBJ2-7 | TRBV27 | CASSPTPGQTVYEQYF | TGTGCCAGCAGTCCGACTCCGGGACAGACAGTTTACGAGCAGTACTTC
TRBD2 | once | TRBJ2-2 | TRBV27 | CASTRLAGKTVRELFF | TGTGCCAGCACGAGACTAGCGGGAAAGACGGTCAGGGAGCTGTTTTTT
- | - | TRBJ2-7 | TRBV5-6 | CASSSGDNEQYF | TGTGCCAGCAGCTCAGGGGACAACGAGCAGTACTTC
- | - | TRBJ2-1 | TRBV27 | CASSSKLRSYNEQFF | TGTGCCAGCAGCTCCAAGTTGCGATCCTACAATGAGCAGTTCTTC
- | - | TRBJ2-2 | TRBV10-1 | CASSESTVGELFF | TGCGCCAGCAGTGAGTCGACAGTTGGGGAGCTGTTTTTT
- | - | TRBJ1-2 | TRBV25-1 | CASSDGYNYGYTF | TGTGCCAGCAGTGATGGATATAACTATGGCTACACCTTC
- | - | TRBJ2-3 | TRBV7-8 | CASSSEDRARYF | TGTGCCAGCAGCTCGGAGGATAGGGCAAGGTATTTT
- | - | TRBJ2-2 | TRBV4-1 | CASSHGPNTGELFF | TGCGCCAGCAGCCACGGACCGAACACCGGGGAGCTGTTTTTT
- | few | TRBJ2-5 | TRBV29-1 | CSVDNQETQYF | TGCAGCGTTGACAACCAAGAGACCCAGTACTTC
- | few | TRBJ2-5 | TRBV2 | CASSGASRGETQYF | TGTGCCAGCAGTGGGGCTTCCAGGGGAGAGACCCAGTACTTC
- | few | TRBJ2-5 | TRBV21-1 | CASSKEGCEYF | TGTGCCAGCAGCAAAGAAGGCTGTGAGTACTTC
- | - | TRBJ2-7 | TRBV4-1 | CASSQVPPYEQYF | TGCGCCAGCAGCCAAGTACCCCCCTACGAGCAGTACTTC
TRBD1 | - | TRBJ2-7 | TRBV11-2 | CASSLGQGAYEQYF | TGTGCCAGCAGCTTAGGACAGGGGGCATACGAGCAGTACTTC
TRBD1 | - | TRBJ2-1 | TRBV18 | CASSSYRGYEQFF | TGTGCCAGCTCATCTTACAGGGGGTATGAGCAGTTCTTC
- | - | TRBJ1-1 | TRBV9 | CASSDSLNTEAFF | TGTGCCAGCTCCGACAGTTTGAACACTGAAGCTTTCTTT
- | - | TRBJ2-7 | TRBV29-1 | CSGRDALSYEQYF | TGCAGCGGTCGGGACGCCTTGTCCTACGAGCAGTACTTC
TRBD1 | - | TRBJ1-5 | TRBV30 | CAWGTGYNQPQHF | TGTGCCTGGGGGACAGGCTACAATCAGCCCCAGCATTTT
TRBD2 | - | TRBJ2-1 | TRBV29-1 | CSVEAGGSNEQFF | TGCAGCGTTGAAGCGGGCGGGAGCAATGAGCAGTTCTTC
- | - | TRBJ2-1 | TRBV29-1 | CSVPGGTSYNEQFF | TGCAGCGTTCCGGGCGGGACCTCCTACAATGAGCAGTTCTTC
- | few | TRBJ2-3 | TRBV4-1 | CASSQEMSGLRTDTQYF | TGCGCCAGCAGCCAAGAAATGTCCGGTCTCCGCACAGATACGCAGTATTTT
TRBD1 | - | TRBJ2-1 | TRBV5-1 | CASSGPTGDNEQFF | TGCGCCAGCAGCGGGCCCACAGGGGACAATGAGCAGTTCTTC
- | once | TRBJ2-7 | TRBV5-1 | CASSPVGAYEQYF | TGCGCCAGCAGCCCGGTGGGAGCTTACGAGCAGTACTTC
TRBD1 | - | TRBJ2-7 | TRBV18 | CASSAGTDLYEQYF | TGTGCCAGCTCAGCCGGGACAGACCTCTACGAGCAGTACTTC
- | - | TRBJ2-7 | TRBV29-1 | CSVGGKEQYF | TGCAGCGTTGGAGGAAAGGAGCAGTACTTC
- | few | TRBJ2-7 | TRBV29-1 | CSVEVRRPPYEQYF | TGCAGCGTTGAAGTCCGGCGGCCTCCCTACGAGCAGTACTTC
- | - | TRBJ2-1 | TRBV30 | CAWRLQGGLYNEQFF | TGTGCCTGGAGACTTCAGGGGGGCCTATACAATGAGCAGTTCTTC
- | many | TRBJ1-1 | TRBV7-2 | CASSLIGRLENTEAFF | TGTGCCAGCAGCTTAATCGGCAGGCTGGAGAACACTGAAGCTTTCTTT
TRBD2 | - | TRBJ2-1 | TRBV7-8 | CASSLVAGAADEQFF | TGTGCCAGCAGCTTAGTAGCGGGGGCCGCGGATGAGCAGTTCTTC
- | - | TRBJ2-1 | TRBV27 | CASSLGGGNEQFF | TGTGCCAGCAGTTTAGGGGGCGGGAATGAGCAGTTCTTC
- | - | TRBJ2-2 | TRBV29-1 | CSVPRTENTGELFF | TGCAGCGTTCCAAGGACAGAAAACACCGGGGAGCTGTTTTTT
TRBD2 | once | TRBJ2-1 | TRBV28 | CASKLAGVYNEQFF | TGTGCCAGCAAACTAGCGGGGGTGTACAATGAGCAGTTCTTC
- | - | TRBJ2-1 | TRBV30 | CAWSGSEQFF | TGTGCCTGGTCAGGCAGTGAGCAGTTCTTC
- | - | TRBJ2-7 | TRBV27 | CASSFGESYEQYF | TGTGCCAGCAGTTTCGGCGAATCCTACGAGCAGTACTTC
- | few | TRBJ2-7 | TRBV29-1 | CSVEDQGFYEQYF | TGCAGCGTTGAAGACCAGGGGTTCTACGAGCAGTACTTC
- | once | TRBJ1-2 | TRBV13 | CASSPHGQPPNGYTF | TGTGCCAGCAGCCCGCACGGACAGCCGCCGAACGGCTACACCTTC
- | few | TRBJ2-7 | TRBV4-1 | CASSQDRGTEQYF | TGCGCCAGCAGCCAAGATCGGGGAACCGAGCAGTACTTC
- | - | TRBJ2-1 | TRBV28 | CASSWLAPYNEQFF | TGTGCCAGCAGTTGGCTAGCGCCGTACAATGAGCAGTTCTTC
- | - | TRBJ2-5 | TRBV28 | CASSNRDSGGGETQYF | TGTGCCAGCAGTAACCGGGACAGTGGCGGGGGGGAGACCCAGTACTTC
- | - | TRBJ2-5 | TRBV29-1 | CSVYSGMEETQYF | TGCAGCGTCTACTCAGGGATGGAAGAGACCCAGTACTTC
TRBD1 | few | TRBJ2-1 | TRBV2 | CASKGDRSSYNEQFF | TGTGCCAGCAAAGGGGACAGAAGCTCCTACAATGAGCAGTTCTTC
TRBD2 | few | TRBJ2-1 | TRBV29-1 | CSVEGTHLAGVVNEQFF | TGCAGCGTTGAGGGAACGCATCTAGCGGGAGTTGTCAATGAGCAGTTCTTC